These 28 T cell receptor beta chains came from one sample sequenced in a study of T cells in Graves' hyperthyroidism and ophthalmopathy. Amplification yielded TCR beta CDR3 regions, with RNA transcripts as the source. HTBI primers were employed in a first-round RT-PCR of the TCR CDR3. TCRdb re-analysed the multiplex PCR reads in MiXCR, keeping a single row per CDR3 protein. The table lists about 380,000 distinct CDR3 sequences, 14% of them singletons. The specimen was blood. Receptors were obtained from a woman in her fifties or sixties with Graves' hyperthyroidism.

This clonotype was observed at least ten times. The chain recombines TRBV29-1 with TRBJ1-1; a weak D match, TRBD1 (5 bases). The germline CDR1 and CDR2 sequences are SQVTM and ANQGSEA. CDR3 length: 13 amino acids. V shed 4 bases and J shed 1 base, with 10 bases lying between them. The DNA for the CDR3 is TGCAGCGTTGGTCCCAGGGCGAACACTGAAGCTTTCTTT. Residues: CSVGPRANTEAFF.

This clonotype was picked up a small number of times. The J gene is TRBJ2-7, the V gene TRBV9, with 7 bases matching TRBD1. V lost 4 bases to trimming and J lost 2 bases; unmatched junction nucleotides: 9. The CDR3 has 15 residues. Per the germline V gene, CDR1 is SGDLS and CDR2 is YYNGEE. The CDR3 sequence: CASSPRDSSTYEQYF. The CDR3 nucleotides are TGTGCCAGCAGCCCCCGGGACAGTTCCACCTACGAGCAGTACTTC.

This clonotype was counted a few times. The chain employs TRBV30 and TRBJ1-5; maybe TRBD1 (5 bases). This CDR3 has 14 residues. The V end lost 0 bases, the J end lost 3 bases, and 9 bases lay between the germline ends. CDR1 GTSNPN and CDR2 SVGIG come from the germline V gene (reference sequence). As DNA, the CDR3 is TGTGCCTGGAGTGTGGGGGGTATCAATCAGCCCCAGCATTTT. Translation gives CAWSVGGINQPQHF.

Ten or more counts support this clonotype. This rearrangement joins TRBV20-1 to TRBJ2-3; 11 positions agree with TRBD2. The CDR3 contains 14 residues. Germline assignment: CDR1 DFQATT and CDR2 SNEGSKA (reference sequence). Trimming removed 6 bases from V and 6 bases from J; junction bases left unmatched: 8. The CDR3 reads CSAGTSGAPDTQYF. In nucleotides, the CDR3 is TGCAGTGCCGGGACTAGCGGAGCCCCCGATACGCAGTATTTT.

The table lists this clonotype with many counts. The chain carries TRBV9 and TRBJ2-7; D perhaps matches TRBD1 (6 bases). CDR1 is SGDLS and CDR2 is YYNGEE in the germline V gene. The V gene lost 5 bases and the J gene lost 7 bases, with 7 bases spanning the gap. The CDR3 is 10 amino acids. The CDR3 coding sequence is TGTGCCAGCAGGAGGGGGGAGCAGTACTTC. Residues: CASRRGEQYF.

V usage is TRBV4-1 and J usage is TRBJ1-2; TRBD1 matches at 9 bases. J gave up 7 bases and V 2 bases, and 11 bases lay outside the gene matches. In germline, CDR1 is MGHRA, CDR2 YSYEKL. This CDR3 has 16 residues. The CDR3 sequence is CASSQTPGQGMGGYTF. The CDR3 coding sequence is TGCGCCAGCAGCCAAACACCGGGACAGGGAATGGGTGGCTACACCTTC.

This clonotype was found many times. The V and J genes are TRBV7-2 and TRBJ2-7; possible D gene TRBD2, 5 bases. Germline-derived CDR1 and CDR2 are SGHTA and FQGNSA. The CDR3 runs 15 residues. V lost 1 base and J 1 base, leaving 11 bases between the germline ends. The CDR3 is CASSLVGSGSYEQYF. The CDR3, as DNA: TGTGCCAGCAGCTTAGTGGGGAGCGGTTCCTACGAGCAGTACTTC.

Regarding this clonotype: This is likely a read error, given that the CDR3 carries no conserved phenylalanine or tryptophan at its end. The genes are TRBV5-6 and TRBJ2-7; 13 bases are shared with TRBD2. Germline-derived CDR1 and CDR2 are SGHDT and YYEEEE. The junction had 3 bases not matched to a gene; V was cut back by 3 bases and J by 3 bases. The CDR3 is 15 amino acids. In DNA form, the CDR3 reads TGTGCCAGCAGCTCCGGACTAGCGGGAGTCTACGAGCAGTACCTC. Translation gives CASSSGLAGVYEQYL.

As to this clonotype: Mismatch with germline at one junction end may stem from a read error. The V and J genes are TRBV27 and TRBJ2-7, with D perhaps TRBD2 (5 bases). The CDR3 has 16 amino acids. The germline CDR1 and CDR2 sequences are MNHEY and SMNVEV (reference sequence). This chain's CDR3 is CASSLSMSGLRREQYF. For the CDR3, the DNA is TGTGCCAGCAGTCTATCCATGTCCGGACTTCGTCGGGAGCAGTACTTC.

This clonotype was seen at least ten times. The chain combines TRBV2 with TRBJ1-2; 7 bases fit TRBD1. The CDR3 is 13 amino acids. V lost 7 bases to trimming and J lost 0 bases; unmatched junction nucleotides: 2. Germline loops: CDR1 SNHLY, CDR2 FYNNEI. CDR3 nucleotide sequence: TGTGCCAGCAAGGACAGGACTAACTATGGCTACACCTTC. Translating gives CASKDRTNYGYTF.

A few counts support this clonotype. The chain recombines TRBV9 with TRBJ2-5; no clear D gene. The CDR3 spans 14 residues. In germline, CDR1 is SGDLS, CDR2 YYNGEE. Deletions cut 0 bases from V and 2 bases from J, with 8 bases between. The CDR3 is CASSVGSRQETQYF. CDR3 DNA sequence: TGTGCCAGCAGCGTAGGTTCCAGACAAGAGACCCAGTACTTC.

V gene TRBV4-1 combines with J gene TRBJ2-1; D may correspond to TRBD1 or TRBD2 (5 bases each). Germline V gene sequence: CDR1 MGHRA, CDR2 YSYEKL. CDR3 length: 12 amino acids. V lost 4 bases and J 7 bases, leaving 8 bases between the germline ends. The CDR3 loop reads CASSRDANEQFF. The CDR3 DNA reads as TGCGCCAGCAGCCGGGACGCTAATGAGCAGTTCTTC.

This clonotype was picked up many times. The chain combines TRBV14 with TRBJ2-5, with D unclear. Germline CDR1 is SGHDN and CDR2 is FVKESK. The CDR3 consists of 15 residues. The V and J ends lost 0 bases and 2 bases respectively, with 10 bases between them. CDR3 DNA sequence: TGTGCCAGCAGCCAAGATTTGGCCAGTCAAGAGACCCAGTACTTC. Translating it yields CASSQDLASQETQYF.

The table lists this clonotype with many counts. This sequence joins TRBV20-1 and TRBJ2-2, with D perhaps assigned TRBD1 or TRBD2 (5 bases each). Germline V gives CDR1 DFQATT, CDR2 SNEGSKA (reference sequence). There are 13 residues in the CDR3. Trimming cost V 6 bases and J 2 bases, with 10 bases left between them. For the CDR3, the DNA is TGCAGTGCGAGGGGTGTAAACACCGGGGAGCTGTTTTTT. Protein: CSARGVNTGELFF.

There are many counts of this clonotype. This sequence joins TRBV24-1 and TRBJ2-1; 10 nucleotides match TRBD1. Trimming removed 3 bases from V and 4 bases from J; junction bases left unmatched: 5. This CDR3 contains 16 residues. Germline V gene sequence: CDR1 KGHDR, CDR2 SFDVKD. CDR3 nucleotides: TGTGCCACCAGTGATCCGAGACAGGGGGCTTACAATGAGCAGTTCTTC. Amino acids: CATSDPRQGAYNEQFF.

The rearrangement joins TRBV11-3 to TRBJ2-7, with TRBD1 as a possible D gene (6 bases). Trimming left V 6 bases short and J 7 bases short, with 13 bases between. Germline values: CDR1 SGHNT, CDR2 YENEEA. The CDR3 extends over 12 amino acids. The CDR3 nucleotides read TGTGCCAGCAGGGACAGAGGACGGGAGCAGTACTTC. It is translated as CASRDRGREQYF.

The chain links TRBV6-1 to TRBJ2-4, with TRBD2 matching 11 bases. The CDR3 spans 19 residues. Trimming cost V 6 bases and J 0 bases; bases outside gene matches: 13. CDR1 is MNHNS and CDR2 is SASEGT in the germline V gene. The CDR3 loop reads CASRPPVGLAGGAKNIQYF. The CDR3 DNA sequence: TGTGCCAGCAGACCGCCGGTGGGGCTAGCGGGAGGAGCCAAAAACATTCAGTACTTC.

This rearrangement joins TRBV27 to TRBJ2-7; tentatively, D is TRBD1 (6 bases). CDR3 length: 16 amino acids. V was trimmed by 4 bases and J by 0 bases, leaving 16 bases between them. Germline lookup yields CDR1 MNHEY and CDR2 SMNVEV (reference sequence). CDR3 DNA: TGTGCCAGCAGTTCCAGGACAGCGAGGAGCTCCTACGAGCAGTACTTC. This translates into CASSSRTARSSYEQYF.

At least ten counts were recorded for this clonotype. CDR3 DNA: TGCGCCAGCAGCTTCGGAGGAGTCTATGGCTACACCTTC. Translated, it gives CASSFGGVYGYTF. This chain joins TRBV5-1 and TRBJ1-2; D remains ambiguous. The CDR3 is 13 amino acids. Germline CDR1 and CDR2: SGHRS and YFSETQ. Deletions cut 2 bases from V and 4 bases from J, with 9 bases between.

This clonotype was seen many times. One end of the junction fails to match germline, which may point to a read error. The CDR3 region has the DNA TGTGCCATCAGTGAAGAGGGGGCGGGCATCTCCCACGAGCAGTACTTC. This translates into CAISEEGAGISHEQYF. V is TRBV10-3 and J is TRBJ2-7, with 7 bases identical to TRBD1. This CDR3 is built from 16 residues. Germline V CDR1 and CDR2: ENHRY, SYGVKD.

The table lists this clonotype with many counts. The chain carries TRBV7-8 and TRBJ2-5, with TRBD1 matching 7 bases. Trimming at V came to 5 bases and at J to 4 bases, leaving 7 bases not matched to a gene. This CDR3 has 14 residues. The V gene's germline CDR1 is SGHVS and CDR2 FQNEAQ. Here the CDR3 DNA reads TGTGCCAGCAGCCCAGAGACAGGGATAGAGACCCAGTACTTC. Translated: CASSPETGIETQYF.

There are many counts of this clonotype. The rearrangement links TRBV3-1 to TRBJ2-7; D gene unclear. The CDR3 spans 14 residues. Germline CDR1 and CDR2: LGHDT and YNNKEL (reference sequence). The V gene lost 1 base and the J gene lost 3 bases, with 10 bases spanning the gap. The CDR3 here is CASSQARLDYEQYF. CDR3 nucleotides: TGTGCCAGCAGCCAAGCCAGGCTTGACTACGAGCAGTACTTC.

This clonotype was detected ten times or more. V usage is TRBV7-2 and J usage is TRBJ2-5, with no clear D. In germline, CDR1 is SGHTA, CDR2 FQGNSA. V was cut by 1 base and J by 4 bases, with 7 bases left in between. This CDR3 is built from 13 residues. In DNA, the CDR3 is TGTGCCAGCAGCTTAGTGTTGGGAGAGACCCAGTACTTC. It is translated as CASSLVLGETQYF.

This clonotype was detected ten times or more. This sequence joins TRBV9 and TRBJ1-1; D remains ambiguous. The germline V gene encodes CDR1 SGDLS and CDR2 YYNGEE. Trimming removed 1 base from V and 1 base from J, with 8 bases in between. The CDR3 sequence is 14 residues long. CDR3 nucleotide sequence: TGTGCCAGCAGCGTACGGCCGGGGAACACTGAAGCTTTCTTT. Encoded protein: CASSVRPGNTEAFF.

This clonotype has a count of ten or more. This chain links TRBV12-3 or TRBV12-4 with TRBJ2-1, with D unclear. The CDR3 is 12 amino acids. V was shortened by 5 bases and J by 7 bases, with 9 bases between the two germline ends. The CDR3 reads CASSQTGNEQFF. The CDR3 DNA reads as TGTGCCAGCAGTCAAACGGGTAATGAGCAGTTCTTC.

J is TRBJ1-6 and V is TRBV5-1; D is uncertain. The V gene's germline CDR1 is SGHRS and CDR2 YFSETQ. V lost 5 bases and J lost 9, with 15 bases in between. The CDR3 runs to 14 residues. The CDR3 coding sequence is TGCGCCAGCAGGGAGGGAAGTCGGAGTTCACCCCTCCACTTT. It is translated as CASREGSRSSPLHF.

This clonotype has just a few counts. V is TRBV9 and J is TRBJ2-5; D may be TRBD2 (6 bases). In germline, CDR1 is SGDLS, CDR2 YYNGEE. The CDR3 loop spans 13 amino acids. The ends were cut back, 1 base at V and 9 bases at J, with 13 bases in the middle. In nucleotides, the CDR3 is TGTGCCAGCAGCGTACCCCCGGGGGAGCCCCAGTACTTC. It translates to CASSVPPGEPQYF.

Ten or more counts support this clonotype. At one of its ends the junction is not consistent with the germline gene, which may arise from a read error. The gene calls are TRBV15 and TRBJ2-5; 8 bases align to TRBD2. This CDR3 is 17 amino acids long. Germline loops: CDR1 LNHNV, CDR2 YYDKDF (reference sequence). The DNA of the CDR3 is TGTGCCACCAGCAGAGCGTGGGGTAGCGGGGACCAAGAGACCCAATACTTC. Protein: CATSRAWGSGDQETQYF.